The sequence of this T cell receptor beta chain was determined in a study of blood T cell repertoires in COVID-19. For the study at large: The analysed material was cDNA or gDNA that came from T cells, B-cell-depleted T cells, or PBMCs.

V was trimmed by 0 bases and J by 10 bases, leaving 13 bases between them. This CDR3 is built from 14 residues. Looked up from germline, CDR1 is LGHNA and CDR2 is YNFKEQ. Under the authors' procedure: It was from reference gene primer amplification that nucleated cell counts were estimated. Measured with immunoSEQ multiplex PCR; TCRdb has only the in-frame clones, and not every one. V, J and clone size are those of that table, while D and trimming were read from the DNA. The repertoire holds approximately 50,000 clones, 80% to 90% seen once, with 3% to 3.5% in the top ten. The chain combines TRBV4-2 with TRBJ2-1, with D perhaps matching TRBD1 (6 bases). This TCR derives from a human donor in a cohort sampled during active COVID-19. The sequencing sample was made of peripheral blood. The CDR3 region is CASSQEGGDREQFF. The DNA of the CDR3 is TGTGCCAGCAGCCAAGAAGGGGGAGACAGGGAGCAGTTCTTC.